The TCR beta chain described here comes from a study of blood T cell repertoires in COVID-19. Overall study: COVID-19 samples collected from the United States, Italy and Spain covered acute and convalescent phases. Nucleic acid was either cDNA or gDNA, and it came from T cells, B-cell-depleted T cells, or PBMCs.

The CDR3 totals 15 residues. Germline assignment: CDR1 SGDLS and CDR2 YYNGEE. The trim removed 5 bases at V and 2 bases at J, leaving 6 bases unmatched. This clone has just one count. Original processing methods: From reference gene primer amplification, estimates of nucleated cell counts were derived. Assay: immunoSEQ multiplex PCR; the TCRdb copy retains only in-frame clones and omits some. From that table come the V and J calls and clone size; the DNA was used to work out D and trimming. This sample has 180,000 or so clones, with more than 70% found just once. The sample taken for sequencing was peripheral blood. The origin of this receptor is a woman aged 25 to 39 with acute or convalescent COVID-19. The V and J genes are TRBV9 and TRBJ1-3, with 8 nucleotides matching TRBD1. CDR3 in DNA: TGTGCCAGCAGTGCGGACAGGGTGGCTGGAAACACCATATATTTT. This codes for CASSADRVAGNTIYF. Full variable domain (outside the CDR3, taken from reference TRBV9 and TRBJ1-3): DSGVTQTPKHLITATGQRVTLRCSPRSGDLSVYWYQQSLDQGLQFLIQYYNGEERAKGNILERFSAQQFPDLHSELNLSSLELGDSALYFCASSADRVAGNTIYFGEGSWLTVV.